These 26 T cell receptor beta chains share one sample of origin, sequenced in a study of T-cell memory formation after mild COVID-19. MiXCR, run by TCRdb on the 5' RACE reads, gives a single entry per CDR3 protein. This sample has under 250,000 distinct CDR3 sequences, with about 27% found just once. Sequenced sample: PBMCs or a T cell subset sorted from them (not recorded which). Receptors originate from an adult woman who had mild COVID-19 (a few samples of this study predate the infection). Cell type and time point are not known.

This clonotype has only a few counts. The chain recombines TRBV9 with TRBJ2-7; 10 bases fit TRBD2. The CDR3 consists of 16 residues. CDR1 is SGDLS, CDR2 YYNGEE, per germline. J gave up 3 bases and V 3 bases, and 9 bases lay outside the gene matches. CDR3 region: CASSGRPGLAYYEQYF. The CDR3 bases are TGTGCCAGCAGCGGCCGACCGGGACTAGCGTACTACGAGCAGTACTTC.

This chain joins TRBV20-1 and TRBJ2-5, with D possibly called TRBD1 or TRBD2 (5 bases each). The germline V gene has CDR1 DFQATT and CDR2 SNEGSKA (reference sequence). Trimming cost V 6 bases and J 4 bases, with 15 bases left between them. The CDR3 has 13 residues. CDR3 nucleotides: TGCAGTGCCATCCTCGGGGCACGAGAGACCCAGTACTTC. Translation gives CSAILGARETQYF.

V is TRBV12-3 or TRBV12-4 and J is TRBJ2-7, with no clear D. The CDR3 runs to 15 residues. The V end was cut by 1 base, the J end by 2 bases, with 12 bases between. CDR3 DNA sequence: TGTGCCAGCAGTTTAGAGGGTACGGTTCCCTACGAGCAGTACTTC. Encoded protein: CASSLEGTVPYEQYF.

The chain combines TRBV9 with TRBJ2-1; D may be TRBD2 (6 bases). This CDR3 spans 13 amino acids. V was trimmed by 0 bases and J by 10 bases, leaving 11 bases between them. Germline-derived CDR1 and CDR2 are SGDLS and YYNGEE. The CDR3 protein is CASSVEDGSEQFF. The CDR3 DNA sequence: TGTGCCAGCAGCGTAGAAGACGGGAGCGAGCAGTTCTTC.

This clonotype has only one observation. CDR3 amino acids: CATSEGYTIYF. The CDR3 DNA reads as TGTGCCACCAGTGAGGGATACACCATATATTTT. This chain uses TRBV24-1 with TRBJ1-3; D is undetermined. There are 11 residues in the CDR3. Germline V gene sequence: CDR1 KGHDR, CDR2 SFDVKD. Trimming cost V 4 bases and J 8 bases, with 5 bases left between them.

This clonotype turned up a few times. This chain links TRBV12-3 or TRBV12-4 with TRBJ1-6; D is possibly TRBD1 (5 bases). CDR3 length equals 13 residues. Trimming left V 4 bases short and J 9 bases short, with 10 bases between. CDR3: CASSWQGGSPLHF. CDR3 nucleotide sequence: TGTGCCAGCAGTTGGCAGGGCGGTTCACCCCTCCACTTT.

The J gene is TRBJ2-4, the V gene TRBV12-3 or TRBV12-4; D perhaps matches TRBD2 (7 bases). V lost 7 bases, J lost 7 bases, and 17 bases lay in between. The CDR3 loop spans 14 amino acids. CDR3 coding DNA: TGTGCCAGCATCGCAAACGGGGGGCGGAACATTCAGTACTTC. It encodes CASIANGGRNIQYF.

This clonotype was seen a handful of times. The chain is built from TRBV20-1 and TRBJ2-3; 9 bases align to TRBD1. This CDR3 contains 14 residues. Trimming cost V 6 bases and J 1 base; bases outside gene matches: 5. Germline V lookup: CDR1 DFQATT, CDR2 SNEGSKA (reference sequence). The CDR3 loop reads CSARDRARTDTQYF. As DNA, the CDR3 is TGCAGTGCAAGGGACAGGGCCCGCACAGATACGCAGTATTTT.

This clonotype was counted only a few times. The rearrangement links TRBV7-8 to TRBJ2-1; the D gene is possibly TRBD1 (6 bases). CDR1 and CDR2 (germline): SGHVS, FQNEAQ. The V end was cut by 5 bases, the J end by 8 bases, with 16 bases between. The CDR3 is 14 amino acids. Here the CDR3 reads CASSQGTGRDEQFF. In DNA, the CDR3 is TGTGCCAGCAGCCAGGGGACGGGTCGGGATGAGCAGTTCTTC. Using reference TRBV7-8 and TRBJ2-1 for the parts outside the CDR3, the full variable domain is GAGVSQSPRYKVAKRGQDVALRCDPISGHVSLFWYQQALGQGPEFLTYFQNEAQLDKSGLPSDRFFAERPEGSVSTLKIQRTQQEDSAVYLCASSQGTGRDEQFFGPGTRLTVL.

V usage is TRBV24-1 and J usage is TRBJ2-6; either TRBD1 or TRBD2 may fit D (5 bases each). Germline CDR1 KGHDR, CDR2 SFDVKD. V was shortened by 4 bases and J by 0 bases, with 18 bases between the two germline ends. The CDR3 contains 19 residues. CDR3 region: CATSDAFGDAFSGANVLTF. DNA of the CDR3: TGTGCCACCAGTGACGCCTTCGGGGACGCCTTCTCTGGGGCCAACGTCCTGACTTTC.

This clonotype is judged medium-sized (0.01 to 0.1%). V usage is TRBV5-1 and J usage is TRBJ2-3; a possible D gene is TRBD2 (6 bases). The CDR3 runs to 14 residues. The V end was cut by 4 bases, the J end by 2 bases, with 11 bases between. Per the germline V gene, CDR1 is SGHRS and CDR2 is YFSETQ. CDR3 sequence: CASSRRTITDTQYF. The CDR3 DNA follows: TGCGCCAGCAGCCGAAGGACTATCACAGATACGCAGTATTTT.

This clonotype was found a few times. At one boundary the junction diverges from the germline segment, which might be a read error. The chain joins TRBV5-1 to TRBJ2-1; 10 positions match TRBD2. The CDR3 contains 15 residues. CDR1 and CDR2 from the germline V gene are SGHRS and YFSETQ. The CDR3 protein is CASSSTSGVYNEQFF. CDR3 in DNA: TGTGCCAGCAGCTCAACTAGCGGGGTATACAATGAGCAGTTCTTC.

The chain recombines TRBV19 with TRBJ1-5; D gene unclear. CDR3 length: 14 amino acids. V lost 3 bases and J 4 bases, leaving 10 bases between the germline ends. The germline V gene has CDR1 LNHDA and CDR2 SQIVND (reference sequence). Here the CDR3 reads CASSISDGNQPQHF. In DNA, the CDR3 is TGTGCCAGTAGTATCAGCGACGGAAATCAGCCCCAGCATTTT.

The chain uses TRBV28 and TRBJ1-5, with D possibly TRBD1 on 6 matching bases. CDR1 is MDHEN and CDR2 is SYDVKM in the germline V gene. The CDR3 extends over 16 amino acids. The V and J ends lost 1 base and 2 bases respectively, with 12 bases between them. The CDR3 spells CASSLLGASGNQPQHF. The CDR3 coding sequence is TGTGCCAGCAGTTTATTGGGGGCCTCTGGCAATCAGCCCCAGCATTTT.

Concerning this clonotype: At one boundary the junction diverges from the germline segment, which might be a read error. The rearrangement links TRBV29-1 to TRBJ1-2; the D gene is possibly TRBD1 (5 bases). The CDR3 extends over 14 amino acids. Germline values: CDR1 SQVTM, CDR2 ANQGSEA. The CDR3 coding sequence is TGCAGCGTTAAGCAGGGCGACCCATGGTATGGCAACACCTTC. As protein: CSVKQGDPWYGNTF.

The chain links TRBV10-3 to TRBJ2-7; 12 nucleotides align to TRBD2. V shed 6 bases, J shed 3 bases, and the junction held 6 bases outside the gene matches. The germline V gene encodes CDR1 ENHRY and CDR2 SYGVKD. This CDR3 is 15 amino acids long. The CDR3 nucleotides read TGTGCCATCAGGACTAGCGGGGGCCCTTACTACGAGCAGTACTTC. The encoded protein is CAIRTSGGPYYEQYF.

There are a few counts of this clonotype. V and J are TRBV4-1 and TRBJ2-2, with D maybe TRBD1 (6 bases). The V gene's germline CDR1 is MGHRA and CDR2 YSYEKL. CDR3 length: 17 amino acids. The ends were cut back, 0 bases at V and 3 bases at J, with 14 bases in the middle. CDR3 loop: CASSQDGGGVDTGELFF. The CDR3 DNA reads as TGCGCCAGCAGCCAAGATGGGGGCGGTGTGGACACCGGGGAGCTGTTTTTT.

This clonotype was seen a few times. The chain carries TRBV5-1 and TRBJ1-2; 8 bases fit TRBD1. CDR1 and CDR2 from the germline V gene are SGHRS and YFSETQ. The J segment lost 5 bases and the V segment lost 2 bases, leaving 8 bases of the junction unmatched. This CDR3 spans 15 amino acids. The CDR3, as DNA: TGCGCCAGCAGCTTAAGGCAGGGGGCGAATTATGGCTACACCTTC. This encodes CASSLRQGANYGYTF.

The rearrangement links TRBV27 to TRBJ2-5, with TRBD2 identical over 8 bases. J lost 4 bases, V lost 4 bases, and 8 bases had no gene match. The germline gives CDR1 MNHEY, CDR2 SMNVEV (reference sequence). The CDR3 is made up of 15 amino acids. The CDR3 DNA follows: TGTGCCAGCAGTTACAGCGGGAGTAGCCGAGAGACCCAGTACTTC. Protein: CASSYSGSSRETQYF.

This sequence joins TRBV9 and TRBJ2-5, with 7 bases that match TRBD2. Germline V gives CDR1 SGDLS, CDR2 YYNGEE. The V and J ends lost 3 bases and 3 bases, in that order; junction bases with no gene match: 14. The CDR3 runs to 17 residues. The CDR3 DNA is TGTGCCAGCAGCGGCGGTTATGACGCGGGGGTAGAAGAGACCCAGTACTTC. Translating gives CASSGGYDAGVEETQYF.

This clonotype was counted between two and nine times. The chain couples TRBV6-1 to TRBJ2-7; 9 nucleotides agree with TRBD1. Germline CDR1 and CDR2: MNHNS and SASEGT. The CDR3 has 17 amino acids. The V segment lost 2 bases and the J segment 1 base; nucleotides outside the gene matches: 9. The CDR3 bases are TGTGCCAGCAGTGAACCTCTTGGACAGGGGAAATCCTACGAGCAGTACTTC. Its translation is CASSEPLGQGKSYEQYF.

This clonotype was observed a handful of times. This CDR3 reads CASSLRVPLGEQYF. In nucleotides, the CDR3 is TGTGCCAGTAGTCTCCGGGTCCCCTTGGGCGAGCAGTACTTC. The chain joins TRBV19 to TRBJ2-7; the D is unclear. V was cut by 5 bases and J by 6 bases, with 17 bases left in between. The germline CDR1 and CDR2 sequences are LNHDA and SQIVND (reference sequence). The CDR3 covers 14 residues. Full variable domain (missing parts from reference TRBV19 and TRBJ2-7): DGGITQSPKYLFRKEGQNVTLSCEQNLNHDAMYWYRQDPGQGLRLIYYSQIVNDFQKGDIAEGYSVSREKKESFPLTVTSAQKNPTAFYLCASSLRVPLGEQYFGPGTRLTVT.

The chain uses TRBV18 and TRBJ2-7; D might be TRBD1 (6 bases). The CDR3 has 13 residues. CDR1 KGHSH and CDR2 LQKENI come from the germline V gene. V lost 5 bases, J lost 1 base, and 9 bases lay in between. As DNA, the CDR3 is TGTGCCAGCTCAACTACAGGGTCCTACGAGCAGTACTTC. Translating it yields CASSTTGSYEQYF.

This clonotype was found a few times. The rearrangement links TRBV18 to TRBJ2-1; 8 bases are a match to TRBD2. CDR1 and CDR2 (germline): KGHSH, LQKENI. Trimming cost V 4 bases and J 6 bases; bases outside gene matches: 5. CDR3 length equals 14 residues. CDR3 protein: CASSRVGTSNEQFF. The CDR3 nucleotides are TGTGCCAGCTCACGGGTAGGGACTAGCAATGAGCAGTTCTTC.

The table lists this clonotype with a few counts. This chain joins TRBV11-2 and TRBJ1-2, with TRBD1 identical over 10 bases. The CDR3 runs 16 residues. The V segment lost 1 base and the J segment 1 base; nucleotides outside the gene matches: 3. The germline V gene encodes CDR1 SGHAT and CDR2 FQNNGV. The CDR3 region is CASSLGQGAYNYGYTF. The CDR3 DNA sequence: TGTGCCAGCAGCTTAGGACAGGGGGCGTATAACTATGGCTACACCTTC. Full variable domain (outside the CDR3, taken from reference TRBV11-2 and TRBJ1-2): EAGVAQSPRYKIIEKRQSVAFWCNPISGHATLYWYQQILGQGPKLLIQFQNNGVVDDSQLPKDRFSAERLKGVDSTLKIQPAKLEDSAVYLCASSLGQGAYNYGYTFGSGTRLTVV.

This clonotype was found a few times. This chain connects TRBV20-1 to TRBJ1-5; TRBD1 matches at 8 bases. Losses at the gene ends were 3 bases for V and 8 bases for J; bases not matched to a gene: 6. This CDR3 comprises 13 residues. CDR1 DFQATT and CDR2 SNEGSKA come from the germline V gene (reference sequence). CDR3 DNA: TGCAGTGCTAGGGTACAGGGGGGTAAGCCCCAGCATTTT. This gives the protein CSARVQGGKPQHF.